Listed here are 12 T cell receptor beta chains from one sample, sequenced in a study of T cells after yellow fever vaccination. From the 5' RACE reads, TCRdb called clonotypes with MiXCR, one entry per CDR3 protein. The table shows 400,000 to 450,000 distinct CDR3 sequences, with around a sixth occurring only once. This material consisted of PBMCs, taken before the yellow fever booster vaccination. These receptor sequences come from a man aged 18 to 30 who received the YFV17D yellow fever vaccine.

V gene TRBV6-2 or TRBV6-3 combines with J gene TRBJ2-1; 9 bases match TRBD2. Germline V lookup: CDR1 MNHEY, CDR2 SVGEGT. V dropped 11 bases and J dropped 9; count of bases not matched to a gene: 20. The CDR3 sequence is 16 residues long. The CDR3 sequence is CASAVGGRLAVFEQFF. Here the CDR3 DNA reads TGTGCCTCAGCAGTGGGGGGTAGACTAGCGGTGTTTGAGCAGTTCTTC.

The sample holds a few counts of this clonotype. The rearrangement joins TRBV4-1 to TRBJ1-1, with D unresolved. Germline assignment: CDR1 MGHRA and CDR2 YSYEKL. This CDR3 is 13 amino acids long. The V end was cut by 4 bases, the J end by 6 bases, with 12 bases between. CDR3 protein: CASSPPGIPEAFF. DNA of the CDR3: TGCGCCAGCAGCCCTCCGGGGATCCCTGAAGCTTTCTTT.

This sequence joins TRBV7-2 and TRBJ2-1, with D possibly being TRBD1 or TRBD2 (5 bases each). V shed 2 bases and J shed 8 bases, with 13 bases lying between them. The CDR3 sequence is 14 residues long. Germline V gives CDR1 SGHTA, CDR2 FQGNSA. CDR3 amino acids: CASSLMGVGDEQFF. CDR3 coding DNA: TGTGCCAGCAGCTTAATGGGGGTTGGGGATGAGCAGTTCTTC.

About this clonotype: A read error may produce the germline difference seen at one junction end. V gene TRBV7-7 combines with J gene TRBJ2-5; tentatively, D is TRBD1 or TRBD2 (6 bases each). The germline gives CDR1 SSHAT, CDR2 FNYEAQ (reference sequence). The CDR3 runs 13 residues. The CDR3 nucleotides are TGTGCTAGCAGCCACGGGGGCCGGGAGACCCAGTACTTC. Protein: CASSHGGRETQYF.

V is TRBV6-6 and J is TRBJ2-3; TRBD2 is a possible D gene (6 bases). This CDR3 is 15 amino acids long. Germline V lookup: CDR1 MNHNY, CDR2 SVGAGI (reference sequence). Trimming pared 5 bases from V and 5 bases from J, leaving 17 bases between. The CDR3 DNA reads as TGTGCCAGCAGTCCGGGACTCATGCGTGGAGATACGCAGTATTTT. Translated, it gives CASSPGLMRGDTQYF.

On this clonotype itself: One end of the junction fails to match germline, which may point to a read error. The chain joins TRBV7-2 to TRBJ2-7; tentatively, D is TRBD2 (6 bases). Germline loops: CDR1 SGHTA, CDR2 FQGNSA. The CDR3 covers 11 residues. CDR3 DNA: TGTGCCAGCAGCTCTGCTTGGGACTTTCAATTC. Translating it yields CASSSAWDFQF.

The chain uses TRBV6-2 or TRBV6-3 and TRBJ2-7; D perhaps matches TRBD1 (5 bases). V was shortened by 5 bases and J by 2 bases, with 7 bases between the two germline ends. This CDR3 spans 12 amino acids. Germline V gene sequence: CDR1 MNHEY, CDR2 SVGEGT. The CDR3 coding sequence is TGTGCCAGCAGTCAGACAGCCTACGAGCAGTACGTC. Its translation is CASSQTAYEQYV.

This clonotype has at least ten counts. This chain uses TRBV7-2 with TRBJ2-7; TRBD2 agrees at 11 bases. This CDR3 is built from 16 residues. Germline CDR1 is SGHTA and CDR2 is FQGNSA. Trimming at V came to 5 bases and at J to 0 bases, leaving 6 bases not matched to a gene. The CDR3 loop is CASSTRLAGGSYEQYF. The CDR3 DNA sequence: TGTGCCAGCAGCACCAGGCTAGCGGGGGGCTCCTACGAGCAGTACTTC.

For the CDR3, the DNA is TGTGCCGTCAGCTTGGTGAAGAGCACAGATACGCAGTATTTT. It is translated as CAVSLVKSTDTQYF. V usage is TRBV5-5 and J usage is TRBJ2-3, with D unresolved. V lost 10 bases to trimming and J lost 0 bases, with 15 bases between them. The CDR3 sequence is 14 residues long. Germline CDR1 reads SGHKS; CDR2 reads YYEKEE (reference sequence).

A few counts support this clonotype. This chain joins TRBV28 and TRBJ1-2; maybe TRBD1 (5 bases). V shed 2 bases and J shed 7 bases, with 11 bases lying between them. Germline lookup yields CDR1 MDHEN and CDR2 SYDVKM. The CDR3 totals 13 residues. The CDR3 region has the DNA TGTGCCAGCAGTTTAGGCCAGGGACCTGGCTACACCTTC. Translated, it gives CASSLGQGPGYTF.

The chain recombines TRBV20-1 with TRBJ1-1; a possible D gene is TRBD1 (6 bases). The CDR3 sequence is 12 residues long. Trimming pared 5 bases from V and 7 bases from J, leaving 14 bases between. CDR1 DFQATT and CDR2 SNEGSKA come from the germline V gene (reference sequence). CDR3 residues: CSAPQGTYEAFF. The CDR3 region has the DNA TGCAGTGCTCCACAGGGTACCTATGAAGCTTTCTTT.

In this sample, this clonotype turned up many times. V and J are TRBV20-1 and TRBJ2-1; D is perhaps TRBD1 or TRBD2 (6 bases each). From germline, CDR1 is DFQATT and CDR2 SNEGSKA (reference sequence). The V end was cut by 6 bases, the J end by 4 bases, with 22 bases between. The CDR3 has 16 residues. DNA of the CDR3: TGCAGTGCGCTTGGGCGGAGAGGAGGGGGGTACAATGAGCAGTTCTTC. It is translated as CSALGRRGGGYNEQFF.